A single sample gave rise to the 26 T cell receptor beta chains below, sequenced in a study of T cell responses to AZD1222 COVID-19 vaccine. Here immunoSEQ multiplex PCR was the method, and the copy in TCRdb shows in-frame clones only, minus some. The repertoire holds some 160,000 clones, around 90% seen once, with approximately 2% in the top ten. Here the sequenced sample was peripheral blood, taken 28 days after the second AZD1222 dose. The receptor source for this set is an adult who received the AZD1222 COVID-19 vaccine.

The rearrangement uses TRBV6-2 or TRBV6-3 and TRBJ1-6, with unresolved D. The CDR3 loop spans 13 amino acids. Trimming took off 5 bases at V and 5 bases at J, with 7 bases between the two ends. Germline CDR1 is MNHEY and CDR2 is SVGEGT. CDR3 amino acids: CASSQYDNSPLHF. In nucleotides, the CDR3 is TGTGCCAGCAGTCAGTACGATAATTCACCCCTCCACTTT.

V is TRBV6-6 and J is TRBJ1-3, with no clear D. Trimming shortened V by 4 bases and J by 4 bases, and 17 bases separated the two germline ends. CDR3 length: 16 amino acids. Germline values: CDR1 MNHNY, CDR2 SVGAGI (reference sequence). The CDR3 nucleotides read TGTGCCAGCAGTTCTACTGCCTCAATGGCCGGAAACACCATATATTTT. It is translated as CASSSTASMAGNTIYF.

The chain couples TRBV7-5 to TRBJ1-2. TRBV7-5 is termed a pseudogene. The CDR3 extends over 14 amino acids. The CDR3 loop is CARSLRGANYGYTF. CDR3 DNA: TGTGCCAGAAGCTTACGCGGAGCTAACTATGGCTACACCTTC.

The rearrangement links TRBV5-8 to TRBJ1-2, with TRBD1 matching 9 bases. The CDR3 runs 15 residues. Germline V gene data show CDR1 as SGHTS and CDR2 as YDEGEE. Trimming cost V 1 base and J 4 bases; bases outside gene matches: 5. In DNA, the CDR3 is TGTGCCAGCAGCTTGAACAGGGGGCTGGGCTATGGCTACACCTTC. Translating gives CASSLNRGLGYGYTF. The full variable domain, with the rest looked up from reference TRBV5-8 and TRBJ1-2, is EAGVTQSPTHLIKTRGQQATLRCSPISGHTSVYWYQQALGLGLQFLLWYDEGEERNRGNFPPRFSGRQFPNYSSELNVNALELEDSALYLCASSLNRGLGYGYTFGSGTRLTVV.

For the CDR3, the DNA is TGTGCCAGCAGTACAGGGGCCCGTGAAAAACTGTTTTTT. Translating it yields CASSTGAREKLFF. This chain uses TRBV25-1 with TRBJ1-4; 7 bases are a match to TRBD1. The trim removed 5 bases at V and 7 bases at J, leaving 4 bases unmatched. There are 13 residues in the CDR3. In germline, CDR1 is MGHDK, CDR2 SYGVNS. Looking up the rest from reference TRBV25-1 and TRBJ1-4 gives the full variable domain: EADIYQTPRYLVIGTGKKITLECSQTMGHDKMYWYQQDPGMELHLIHYSYGVNSTEKGDLSSESTVSRIRTEHFPLTLESARPSHTSQYLCASSTGAREKLFFGSGTQLSVL.

V gene TRBV11-2 combines with J gene TRBJ2-7; weak D call: TRBD1 (5 bases). Trimming shortened V by 5 bases and J by 3 bases, and 17 bases separated the two germline ends. The CDR3 extends over 15 amino acids. Germline loops: CDR1 SGHAT, CDR2 FQNNGV. The CDR3 bases are TGTGCCAGCAGCCCAGGGCAGAGAACACTCTACGAGCAGTACTTC. Amino acid sequence: CASSPGQRTLYEQYF.

The V call is TRBV6-6, the J call TRBJ1-6, with TRBD1 matching over 7 bases. This CDR3 region has 15 residues. Germline assignment: CDR1 MNHNY and CDR2 SVGAGI (reference sequence). The J segment lost 7 bases and the V segment lost 5 bases, leaving 8 bases of the junction unmatched. The CDR3 region is CASSPQGQPNSPLHF. CDR3 in DNA: TGTGCCAGCAGTCCCCAGGGACAGCCAAATTCACCCCTCCACTTT.

The genes are TRBV5-1 and TRBJ1-2; TRBD1 aligns across 11 bases. The CDR3 sequence is 16 residues long. Trimming took 3 bases from V and 6 from J; bases not matched to a gene: 10. Germline values: CDR1 SGHRS, CDR2 YFSETQ. The chain's CDR3 is CASSSLLPGQGDGYTF. CDR3 sequence (DNA): TGCGCCAGCAGCTCATTGTTACCGGGACAGGGGGATGGCTACACCTTC.

The V gene is TRBV7-8, the J gene TRBJ1-6; no definite D call. Trimming removed 2 bases from V and 8 bases from J, with 16 bases in between. This CDR3 is 16 amino acids long. Germline lookup yields CDR1 SGHVS and CDR2 FQNEAQ. CDR3 sequence (DNA): TGTGCCAGCAGCTTAATGCAGGCGCTGACGTATTCACCCCTCCACTTT. Translating gives CASSLMQALTYSPLHF.

A remark on this clone: Other DNA sequences in the sample encode the same CDR3. V gene TRBV6-5 combines with J gene TRBJ1-1; TRBD1 aligns across 8 bases. The length of the CDR3 is 14 residues. The germline CDR1 and CDR2 sequences are MNHEY and SVGAGI. The V and J ends lost 6 bases and 1 base, in that order; junction bases with no gene match: 4. The CDR3 nucleotides are TGTGCCAGCAGAAAAGGACAGGGGAACACTGAAGCTTTCTTT. Protein: CASRKGQGNTEAFF.

The chain employs TRBV30 and TRBJ1-4; D remains ambiguous. Trimming pared 1 base from V and 7 bases from J, leaving 13 bases between. The CDR3 has 14 amino acids. The V gene's germline CDR1 is GTSNPN and CDR2 SVGIG (reference sequence). The CDR3 bases are TGTGCCTGGAGTGCGGGCAGGACGAGTGAAAAACTGTTTTTT. Translated, it gives CAWSAGRTSEKLFF. The whole variable domain, remainder taken from reference TRBV30 and TRBJ1-4, is SQTIHQWPATLVQPVGSPLSLECTVEGTSNPNLYWYRQAAGRGLQLLFYSVGIGQISSEVPQNLSASRPQDRQFILSSKKLLLSDSGFYLCAWSAGRTSEKLFFGSGTQLSVL.

The rearrangement links TRBV6-5 to TRBJ1-3, with a tentative D call TRBD1 (5 bases). Germline V CDR1 and CDR2: MNHEY, SVGAGI. Between the trimmed V and J ends, which lost 4 bases and 0 bases, there was a span of 13 bases. This CDR3 has 16 residues. The CDR3, as DNA: TGTGCCAGCAGTTTGGTTGACAGTAGCTCTGGAAACACCATATATTTT. This translates into CASSLVDSSSGNTIYF.

The chain recombines TRBV3-1 (or the pseudogene TRBV3-2) with TRBJ1-4, with D uncertain. The V gene lost 6 bases and the J gene lost 11 bases, with 22 bases spanning the gap. The CDR3 loop spans 15 amino acids. From germline, CDR1 is LGHDT and CDR2 YNNKEL (reference sequence). CDR3 sequence: CASRADGPEGKKLFF. The CDR3 bases are TGTGCCAGCAGAGCCGATGGGCCGGAAGGGAAGAAACTGTTTTTT.

The J gene is TRBJ2-4, the V gene TRBV4-1; no clear D. The V end was cut by 0 bases, the J end by 2 bases, with 11 bases between. The CDR3 totals 16 residues. Germline V gene lookup returns CDR1 MGHRA and CDR2 YSYEKL. CDR3 DNA: TGCGCCAGCAGCCAAGAATTGGCTGGGACCAAAAACATTCAGTACTTC. Translated: CASSQELAGTKNIQYF.

Only one count was recorded for this clone. The chain is built from TRBV6-2 or TRBV6-3 and TRBJ2-5; unclear D gene. The V end lost 5 bases, the J end lost 5 bases, and 15 bases lay between the germline ends. Per the germline V gene, CDR1 is MNHEY and CDR2 is SVGEGT. The CDR3 length is 14 residues. CDR3 residues: CASSTGSLDETQYF. CDR3 DNA sequence: TGTGCCAGCAGTACGGGCAGTTTGGACGAGACCCAGTACTTC.

The V gene is TRBV6-5, the J gene TRBJ1-1; TRBD1 aligns across 9 bases. CDR1 and CDR2 from the germline V gene are MNHEY and SVGAGI. This CDR3 has 15 residues. Trimming cost V 5 bases and J 7 bases; bases outside gene matches: 11. CDR3 in DNA: TGTGCCAGCAGTCCTAACAGGGGGCCATACGGTGAAGCTTTCTTT. Residues: CASSPNRGPYGEAFF.

This clone was observed once. This chain joins TRBV7-6 and TRBJ1-1, with 8 bases that match TRBD1. Trimming removed 5 bases from V and 6 bases from J; junction bases left unmatched: 5. This CDR3 contains 13 residues. Germline V gene data show CDR1 as SGHVS and CDR2 as FNYEAQ. CDR3 protein: CASSGQGGAEAFF. As DNA, the CDR3 is TGTGCCAGCAGCGGACAGGGAGGGGCTGAAGCTTTCTTT.

The rearrangement joins TRBV5-1 to TRBJ2-1; D uncertain. The CDR3 spans 16 residues. V was cut by 2 bases and J by 0 bases, with 12 bases left in between. From germline, CDR1 is SGHRS and CDR2 YFSETQ. The CDR3 spells CASSLKGPSSYNEQFF. For the CDR3, the DNA is TGCGCCAGCAGCTTAAAGGGTCCGAGCTCCTACAATGAGCAGTTCTTC.

The chain combines TRBV7-7 with TRBJ2-7, with D unresolved. V was cut by 5 bases and J by 6 bases, with 14 bases left in between. The CDR3 has 13 residues. Looked up from germline, CDR1 is SSHAT and CDR2 is FNYEAQ (reference sequence). Here the CDR3 reads CASSPGLGSEQYF. CDR3 DNA sequence: TGTGCCAGCAGCCCCGGTTTGGGTTCCGAGCAGTACTTC.

The chain combines TRBV19 with TRBJ1-5; D is perhaps TRBD1 (5 bases). The CDR3 runs 16 residues. Germline CDR1 reads LNHDA; CDR2 reads SQIVND (reference sequence). The V gene lost 6 bases and the J gene lost 7 bases, with 22 bases spanning the gap. CDR3 sequence (DNA): TGTGCCAGTAGCCCACCCCCCGGCAGGGTACGCCAGCCCCAGCATTTT. Its translation: CASSPPPGRVRQPQHF.

This chain connects TRBV5-1 to TRBJ2-3; D unclear. CDR3 size: 15 residues. V gave up 0 bases and J gave up 0 bases, with 8 bases separating them. CDR1 SGHRS and CDR2 YFSETQ come from the germline V gene. The CDR3 region is CASSLERLSTDTQYF. CDR3 sequence (DNA): TGCGCCAGCAGCTTGGAACGCCTTAGCACAGATACGCAGTATTTT.

This sequence joins TRBV14 and TRBJ2-7; D uncertain. Germline values: CDR1 SGHDN, CDR2 FVKESK. V was clipped by 0 bases and J by 2 bases, with 11 bases between them. CDR3 length: 15 amino acids. The CDR3 loop reads CASSQDRNRAYEQYF. The CDR3 bases are TGTGCCAGCAGCCAAGATAGGAACAGAGCCTACGAGCAGTACTTC. The complete variable domain, with remaining parts taken from reference TRBV14 and TRBJ2-7, reads EAGVTQFPSHSVIEKGQTVTLRCDPISGHDNLYWYRRVMGKEIKFLLHFVKESKQDESGMPNNRFLAERTGGTYSTLKVQPAELEDSGVYFCASSQDRNRAYEQYFGPGTRLTVT.

The chain uses TRBV19 and TRBJ1-2, with TRBD1 matching 7 bases. There are 13 residues in the CDR3. Germline V gives CDR1 LNHDA, CDR2 SQIVND (reference sequence). V lost 7 bases and J lost 2; bases outside the gene matches: 4. CDR3 coding DNA: TGTGCCAGTACCTTGACAGGGAACTATGGCTACACCTTC. This codes for CASTLTGNYGYTF.

This chain links TRBV11-2 with TRBJ1-1; D unresolved. CDR1 is SGHAT, CDR2 FQNNGV, per germline. CDR3 length: 13 residues. Deletions cut 1 base from V and 8 bases from J, with 11 bases between. CDR3 sequence (DNA): TGTGCCAGCAGCTTAGGGTCTACGGGAGAAGCTTTCTTT. This sequence encodes CASSLGSTGEAFF.

The chain employs TRBV19 and TRBJ1-1; D gene unclear. CDR1 is LNHDA, CDR2 SQIVND, per germline (reference sequence). The CDR3 totals 10 residues. Trimming left V 6 bases short and J 1 base short, with 0 bases between. CDR3 sequence reads: CASRNTEAFF. Written as DNA, the CDR3 is TGTGCCAGTAGGAACACTGAAGCTTTCTTT.

CDR3 loop: CASSESGNAQYF. CDR3 bases: TGCGCCAGCAGTGAGTCAGGGAATGCCCAGTACTTC. The gene calls are TRBV10-1 and TRBJ2-5; no reliable D call. The germline V gene encodes CDR1 WNHNN and CDR2 SYGVQD (reference sequence). Trimming stripped 0 bases from V and 9 bases from J, with 8 bases between. The CDR3 has 12 residues.